This TCR beta chain was recorded in a study of OX40 agonist ivuxolimab in advanced cancers. Profiled with immunoSEQ multiplex PCR; TCRdb holds only in-frame clones, not every one. Here the sample spans about 68,000 clones, approximately 80% being singletons. After removal of 9 bases from V and 2 bases from J, the junction contained 2 bases not matched to a gene. The CDR3 extends over 13 amino acids. The V gene's germline CDR1 is SGHAT and CDR2 FQDESV (reference sequence). The chain has TRBV11-1 and TRBJ2-3; TRBD2 aligns across 10 bases. Here the sequenced sample was CD4+ or CD8+ T cells sorted from blood, taken in a trial of the OX40 agonist ivuxolimab. The clonotype comes from an adult with an advanced solid tumor such as melanoma, head and neck, liver or kidney cancer. The CDR3 sequence: CASSGGFTDTQYF. The CDR3 DNA follows: TGTGCCAGTAGCGGGGGGTTCACAGATACGCAGTATTTT.